This is a list of T cell receptor beta chains from one sample in a study of blood T cell repertoires in COVID-19. TCRdb's copy holds only in-frame clones and misses some; the assay was immunoSEQ multiplex PCR. The table includes over 200,000 clones, 90% detected once. Sequencing was performed on PBMCs or T cells enriched from blood (not recorded which). These TCRs come from a man younger than 40 who had been exposed to COVID-19. The CDR3 runs from the conserved cysteine through the conserved F or W. D genes are given only for firm matches. Size tells how often a clone was seen (once, few, many) or the class of an expanded clone, and some rows leave it out.

j_call: TRBJ1-5
cdr3_length: 15
d_call: .
v_call: TRBV19
clone_size: .
cdr3_nt: TGTGCCAGTATTTCGGGGGGGGCGGGCAATCAGCCCCAGCATTTT
cdr3_aa: CASISGGAGNQPQHF

j_call: TRBJ1-6
cdr3_length: 13
d_call: .
v_call: TRBV10-3
clone_size: .
cdr3_nt: TGTGCCATAACTACAGGGCAGGGCTCACCCCTCCACTTT
cdr3_aa: CAITTGQGSPLHF

j_call: TRBJ1-6
cdr3_length: 15
d_call: .
v_call: TRBV21-1
clone_size: .
cdr3_nt: TGTGCCAGCAGCAAAGCCCCCCCGGCGGAGAAGGCCCTCCACTTT
cdr3_aa: CASSKAPPAEKALHF

j_call: TRBJ1-1
cdr3_length: 13
d_call: .
v_call: TRBV29-1
clone_size: .
cdr3_nt: TGCAGCGTTGAAGTGGGGCAGAACACTGAAGCTTTCTTT
cdr3_aa: CSVEVGQNTEAFF

j_call: TRBJ1-1
cdr3_length: 13
d_call: .
v_call: TRBV27
clone_size: .
cdr3_nt: TGTGCCAGCAGCTTTAGCTATGACAGGCCGGCTTTCTTT
cdr3_aa: CASSFSYDRPAFF

j_call: TRBJ2-7
cdr3_length: 14
d_call: .
v_call: TRBV7-2
clone_size: once
cdr3_nt: TGTGCCAGCAGCTTAGTTCCAGGGGAGTACGAGCAGTACTTC
cdr3_aa: CASSLVPGEYEQYF

j_call: TRBJ1-6
cdr3_length: 13
d_call: .
v_call: TRBV7-2
clone_size: .
cdr3_nt: TGTGCCAGCACTCCAGGGTTGGGCTCACCCCTCCACTTT
cdr3_aa: CASTPGLGSPLHF

j_call: TRBJ2-5
cdr3_length: 13
d_call: .
v_call: TRBV5-1
clone_size: .
cdr3_nt: TGCGCCAGCAGCTTGGAGGGCAGCGGGACCCAGTACTTC
cdr3_aa: CASSLEGSGTQYF

j_call: TRBJ2-1
cdr3_length: 16
d_call: .
v_call: TRBV7-6
clone_size: .
cdr3_nt: TGTGCCAGCAGCTGGCGGGACAGCAACTCCTACAATGAGCAGTTCTTC
cdr3_aa: CASSWRDSNSYNEQFF

j_call: TRBJ1-3
cdr3_length: 16
d_call: .
v_call: TRBV4-1
clone_size: .
cdr3_nt: TGCGCCAGCAGCCCAGCCGGGAAGGGCTCTGGAAACACCATATATTTT
cdr3_aa: CASSPAGKGSGNTIYF

j_call: TRBJ1-4
cdr3_length: 14
d_call: .
v_call: TRBV6-5
clone_size: .
cdr3_nt: TGTGCCAGCAGTTACGGCTTTCCTAATGAAAAACTGTTTTTT
cdr3_aa: CASSYGFPNEKLFF

j_call: TRBJ2-1
cdr3_length: 14
d_call: TRBD2
v_call: TRBV5-1
clone_size: .
cdr3_nt: TGCGCCAGCAGTCGGACTAGCGGAGAAGTTGAGCAGTTCTTC
cdr3_aa: CASSRTSGEVEQFF

j_call: TRBJ2-5
cdr3_length: 14
d_call: TRBD2
v_call: TRBV5-6
clone_size: .
cdr3_nt: TGTGCCAGCAGCTTGTGGGGGGGGACAGAGACCCAGTACTTC
cdr3_aa: CASSLWGGTETQYF

j_call: TRBJ2-1
cdr3_length: 16
d_call: TRBD1
v_call: TRBV24-1
clone_size: .
cdr3_nt: TGTGCCACCAGTGACTCACGACAGGGCGGCAGGAATGAGCAGTTCTTC
cdr3_aa: CATSDSRQGGRNEQFF

j_call: TRBJ2-1
cdr3_length: 14
d_call: TRBD1
v_call: TRBV4-2
clone_size: once
cdr3_nt: TGTGCCAGCAGCCGGGACGACAGGGCAAATGAGCAGTTCTTC
cdr3_aa: CASSRDDRANEQFF

j_call: TRBJ2-2
cdr3_length: 17
d_call: TRBD2
v_call: TRBV23-1
clone_size: .
cdr3_nt: TGCGCCAGCAGTCAATCGATTAGCGGGGGGGACACCGGGGAGCTGTTTTTT
cdr3_aa: CASSQSISGGDTGELFF